These 26 T cell receptor beta chains originate from one sample sequenced in a study of shared clonotypes between healthy human individuals. Produced via immunoSEQ multiplex PCR; TCRdb's table is partial and in-frame only. This table holds around 690,000 clones, less than 95% found once. Specimen: memory CD8+ T cells from PBMCs. The subset is: CD45RO+ cells pooled with CCR7-negative TemRA cells. Receptors originate from a man younger than 30 in good health. Some clones in this sample may be carry-over from other donors' samples.

The V gene is TRBV7-9, the J gene TRBJ2-1, with D possibly TRBD2 on 6 matching bases. V was pared by 5 bases and J by 0 bases, with 14 bases between. Germline-derived CDR1 and CDR2 are SEHNR and FQNEAQ (reference sequence). CDR3 length equals 16 residues. The CDR3 region is CASSTRRADSYNEQFF. The DNA of the CDR3 is TGTGCCAGCAGCACAAGGAGGGCAGACTCCTACAATGAGCAGTTCTTC.

This rearrangement joins TRBV5-1 to TRBJ2-2; D is perhaps TRBD2 (5 bases). Trimming shortened V by 0 bases and J by 0 bases, and 15 bases separated the two germline ends. CDR1 and CDR2 from the germline V gene are SGHRS and YFSETQ. The CDR3 extends over 18 amino acids. CDR3: CASSLAFRTGANTGELFF. DNA of the CDR3: TGCGCCAGCAGCTTGGCTTTTCGGACTGGAGCGAACACCGGGGAGCTGTTTTTT.

The rearrangement uses TRBV30 and TRBJ2-7, with TRBD1 matching 8 bases. V lost 1 base and J lost 6; bases outside the gene matches: 5. Germline V gives CDR1 GTSNPN, CDR2 SVGIG (reference sequence). The CDR3 is 13 amino acids. The CDR3 is CAWSGRGRSEQYF. The CDR3 region has the DNA TGTGCCTGGAGTGGCAGGGGGCGAAGCGAGCAGTACTTC. The full variable domain, in which reference TRBV30 and TRBJ2-7 provide the parts outside the CDR3, is SQTIHQWPATLVQPVGSPLSLECTVEGTSNPNLYWYRQAAGRGLQLLFYSVGIGQISSEVPQNLSASRPQDRQFILSSKKLLLSDSGFYLCAWSGRGRSEQYFGPGTRLTVT.

This clone was seen a few times. This rearrangement joins TRBV7-9 to TRBJ1-1, with D hard to call. There are 15 residues in the CDR3. Trimming pared 2 bases from V and 1 base from J, leaving 11 bases between. CDR1 and CDR2 from the germline V gene are SEHNR and FQNEAQ (reference sequence). This CDR3 is CASSLTRWGNTEAFF. The CDR3 nucleotides read TGTGCCAGCAGCTTAACCCGTTGGGGGAACACTGAAGCTTTCTTT.

This clone was counted a single time. The V and J genes are TRBV2 and TRBJ2-1; weak D call: TRBD2 (5 bases). Trimming pared 6 bases from V and 10 bases from J, leaving 28 bases between. Looked up from germline, CDR1 is SNHLY and CDR2 is FYNNEI. The CDR3 consists of 17 residues. The CDR3 protein is CASSADLWETNPIEQFF. CDR3 coding DNA: TGTGCCAGCAGCGCGGATCTGTGGGAGACTAACCCAATCGAGCAGTTCTTC.

Points on this clone: Other DNA sequences in the sample encode the same CDR3. CDR3 amino acids: CAISGTSGGYNEQFF. The DNA of the CDR3 is TGTGCCATCAGTGGTACTAGCGGGGGGTACAATGAGCAGTTCTTC. The chain carries TRBV10-3 and TRBJ2-1; 12 bases align to TRBD2. The CDR3 covers 15 residues. V was pared by 4 bases and J by 4 bases, with 2 bases of the junction left unmatched. Germline-derived CDR1 and CDR2 are ENHRY and SYGVKD.

The chain couples TRBV6-5 to TRBJ1-6; 9 bases are a match to TRBD1. CDR1 is MNHEY and CDR2 is SVGAGI in the germline V gene. Trimming at V came to 5 bases and at J to 7 bases, leaving 6 bases not matched to a gene. The CDR3 runs to 15 residues. CDR3 DNA: TGTGCCAGCAGTCAACAGGGGGCAGGGAATTCACCCCTCCACTTT. Translation: CASSQQGAGNSPLHF.

This chain connects TRBV9 to TRBJ2-3; the D is unclear. Germline assignment: CDR1 SGDLS and CDR2 YYNGEE. The CDR3 spans 16 residues. V dropped 3 bases and J dropped 0 bases, with 14 bases sitting between them. CDR3 coding DNA: TGTGCCAGCAGCGCCTCCTCGACCCCTAGCACAGATACGCAGTATTTT. It translates to CASSASSTPSTDTQYF.

The CDR3 protein is CASSLHSGANVLTF. Here the CDR3 DNA reads TGTGCCAGCAGTTTACACTCTGGGGCCAACGTCCTGACTTTC. The J gene is TRBJ2-6, the V gene TRBV27; D gene uncertain. Trimming took 2 bases from V and 0 from J, leaving 2 bases between them. Germline loops: CDR1 MNHEY, CDR2 SMNVEV (reference sequence). CDR3 length: 14 amino acids.

This clone was detected only a few times. The chain combines TRBV30 with TRBJ1-1; D gene unclear. Germline V gene sequence: CDR1 GTSNPN, CDR2 SVGIG (reference sequence). V was cut by 2 bases and J by 6 bases, with 10 bases left in between. The CDR3 extends over 12 amino acids. The CDR3 DNA sequence: TGTGCCTGGAGTCACGGTGGAGCTGAAGCTTTCTTT. It is translated as CAWSHGGAEAFF. Full variable domain (rest looked up from reference TRBV30 and TRBJ1-1): SQTIHQWPATLVQPVGSPLSLECTVEGTSNPNLYWYRQAAGRGLQLLFYSVGIGQISSEVPQNLSASRPQDRQFILSSKKLLLSDSGFYLCAWSHGGAEAFFGQGTRLTVV.

This clone was observed a single time. The chain combines TRBV9 with TRBJ1-3; D might be TRBD1 (6 bases). V dropped 0 bases and J dropped 4 bases, with 20 bases sitting between them. The germline CDR1 and CDR2 sequences are SGDLS and YYNGEE. This CDR3 has 18 amino acids. CDR3 DNA sequence: TGTGCCAGCAGCGTAGCTGAGCGGCCCGGACAGCTAGGAAACACCATATATTTT. Translating gives CASSVAERPGQLGNTIYF.

The V and J genes are TRBV28 and TRBJ1-2, with a possible D match to TRBD1 (5 bases). The CDR3 covers 14 residues. Per germline, CDR1 MDHEN and CDR2 SYDVKM. Trimming shortened V by 5 bases and J by 4 bases, and 14 bases separated the two germline ends. CDR3 bases: TGTGCCAGCAGTCTTACGGACAATGTCTATGGCTACACCTTC. It encodes CASSLTDNVYGYTF.

The J gene is TRBJ1-5, the V gene TRBV19, with unresolved D. CDR3 length equals 16 residues. From germline, CDR1 is LNHDA and CDR2 SQIVND (reference sequence). The V and J ends lost 3 bases and 4 bases respectively, with 16 bases between them. The CDR3 sequence: CASSMFSEAVNQPQHF. The CDR3 region has the DNA TGTGCCAGTAGTATGTTTTCTGAGGCAGTAAATCAGCCCCAGCATTTT. Supplemented by reference TRBV19 and TRBJ1-5, the full variable domain reads DGGITQSPKYLFRKEGQNVTLSCEQNLNHDAMYWYRQDPGQGLRLIYYSQIVNDFQKGDIAEGYSVSREKKESFPLTVTSAQKNPTAFYLCASSMFSEAVNQPQHFGDGTRLSIL.

V usage is TRBV27 and J usage is TRBJ1-2; D ambiguous. CDR1 is MNHEY and CDR2 is SMNVEV in the germline V gene (reference sequence). CDR3 length: 13 residues. With 7 bases removed from V and 8 bases from J, the gap between germline ends came to 17 bases. Here the CDR3 reads CASKGGDFGGYTF. The CDR3 DNA reads as TGTGCCAGCAAGGGTGGGGATTTCGGCGGCTACACCTTC.

The chain links TRBV2 to TRBJ2-7; D remains unclear. The germline V gene encodes CDR1 SNHLY and CDR2 FYNNEI. The CDR3 is 12 residues long. V gave up 2 bases and J gave up 6 bases, with 8 bases separating them. The CDR3 DNA reads TGTGCCAGCAGTGAAAAGGGAAGCGAGCAGTACTTC. Protein: CASSEKGSEQYF. Based on the CDR3 plus reference TRBV2 and TRBJ2-7, the full variable domain is EPEVTQTPSHQVTQMGQEVILRCVPISNHLYFYWYRQILGQKVEFLVSFYNNEISEKSEIFDDQFSVERPDGSNFTLKIRSTKLEDSAMYFCASSEKGSEQYFGPGTRLTVT.

On this clone: Other DNA sequences from this sample encode an identical CDR3 as well. The V call is TRBV6-5, the J call TRBJ1-5; D unclear. The V gene lost 0 bases and the J gene lost 2 bases, with 5 bases spanning the gap. The CDR3 is made up of 14 amino acids. The germline gives CDR1 MNHEY, CDR2 SVGAGI. The CDR3 nucleotides are TGTGCCAGCAGTTACTCCGAGGGCAATCAGCCCCAGCATTTT. It yields the protein CASSYSEGNQPQHF.

The V and J genes are TRBV28 and TRBJ1-1; 8 bases fit TRBD1. This CDR3 is 16 amino acids long. Losses at the gene ends were 3 bases for V and 5 bases for J; bases not matched to a gene: 11. The V gene's germline CDR1 is MDHEN and CDR2 SYDVKM. CDR3 protein: CASSFEAGGIRTEAFF. In nucleotides, the CDR3 is TGTGCCAGCAGTTTTGAGGCAGGGGGCATCAGGACTGAAGCTTTCTTT.

The chain has TRBV7-9 and TRBJ2-1; the match to TRBD2 covers 13 bases. V lost 4 bases and J lost 3; bases outside the gene matches: 9. Germline values: CDR1 SEHNR, CDR2 FQNEAQ (reference sequence). CDR3 size: 18 residues. The CDR3 DNA reads TGTGCCAGCAGCTGGGGACTAGCGGGAATTCTGGACTACAATGAGCAGTTCTTC. This translates into CASSWGLAGILDYNEQFF.

This clone was found a few times. This chain connects TRBV9 to TRBJ1-1; TRBD1 is a possible D gene (6 bases). The CDR3 totals 12 residues. Germline V gives CDR1 SGDLS, CDR2 YYNGEE. The V end lost 7 bases, the J end lost 7 bases, and 14 bases lay between the germline ends. CDR3 DNA: TGTGCCAGCTCTCCAGGGGAGGGTGAAGCTTTCTTT. It specifies CASSPGEGEAFF.

This clone has more than one count but fewer than ten. At the DNA level, this CDR3 is encoded by other sequences in the same sample as well. This rearrangement joins TRBV6-5 to TRBJ1-1; unclear D gene. V dropped 2 bases and J dropped 0 bases, with 4 bases sitting between them. From germline, CDR1 is MNHEY and CDR2 SVGAGI. This CDR3 spans 13 amino acids. The CDR3 DNA sequence: TGTGCCAGCAGTTACGGGATGAACACTGAAGCTTTCTTT. Its protein is CASSYGMNTEAFF.

The chain employs TRBV6-5 and TRBJ1-5; weak D call: TRBD1 (5 bases). The CDR3 totals 14 residues. CDR1 and CDR2 (germline): MNHEY, SVGAGI. V lost 8 bases to trimming and J lost 3 bases, with 14 bases between them. The CDR3 is CASSNQGLNQPQHF. CDR3 DNA sequence: TGTGCCAGCTCAAACCAGGGACTCAATCAGCCCCAGCATTTT.

The rearrangement uses TRBV25-1 and TRBJ1-1, with D unresolved. Trimming pared 3 bases from V and 4 bases from J, leaving 15 bases between. CDR1 is MGHDK, CDR2 SYGVNS, per germline. The CDR3 runs 15 residues. CDR3 coding DNA: TGTGCCAGCAGTGACCCAAGAGAAATAGGCACTGAAGCTTTCTTT. Protein product: CASSDPREIGTEAFF. Full variable domain (rest looked up from reference TRBV25-1 and TRBJ1-1): EADIYQTPRYLVIGTGKKITLECSQTMGHDKMYWYQQDPGMELHLIHYSYGVNSTEKGDLSSESTVSRIRTEHFPLTLESARPSHTSQYLCASSDPREIGTEAFFGQGTRLTVV.

J is TRBJ2-1 and V is TRBV7-2, with TRBD2 as a possible D gene (6 bases). V was trimmed by 5 bases and J by 9 bases, leaving 29 bases between them. The CDR3 is made up of 18 amino acids. Germline V gives CDR1 SGHTA, CDR2 FQGNSA. This CDR3 reads CASSPYRVLAAGGGEQFF. CDR3 nucleotide sequence: TGTGCCAGCAGCCCATACCGGGTCTTAGCGGCTGGAGGCGGTGAGCAGTTCTTC.

The chain has TRBV4-3 and TRBJ2-1; no definite D call. Germline V gives CDR1 LGHNA, CDR2 YSLEER. The ends were cut back, 2 bases at V and 4 bases at J, with 3 bases in the middle. The CDR3 contains 12 residues. This chain's CDR3 is CASSQQYNEQFF. For the CDR3, the DNA is TGCGCCAGCAGCCAACAATACAATGAGCAGTTCTTC.

In nucleotides, the CDR3 is TGTGCCAGCAGCTTAGAGGGACTAGCAAATGAGCAGTTCTTC. Translating it yields CASSLEGLANEQFF. The chain recombines TRBV7-9 with TRBJ2-1; 9 bases align to TRBD2. Germline V gene lookup returns CDR1 SEHNR and CDR2 FQNEAQ (reference sequence). Trimming removed 1 base from V and 7 bases from J; junction bases left unmatched: 2. The CDR3 runs to 14 residues.

This chain links TRBV11-2 with TRBJ2-7; 8 nucleotides line up with TRBD2. This CDR3 is built from 19 residues. The germline gives CDR1 SGHAT, CDR2 FQNNGV. V shed 3 bases and J 0 bases; nucleotides not matched to a gene: 16. CDR3 coding DNA: TGTGCCAGCAGCTTCCCTATGGGGCAGCGGGAGTTCCCCTCCTACGAGCAGTACTTC. Its translation: CASSFPMGQREFPSYEQYF.